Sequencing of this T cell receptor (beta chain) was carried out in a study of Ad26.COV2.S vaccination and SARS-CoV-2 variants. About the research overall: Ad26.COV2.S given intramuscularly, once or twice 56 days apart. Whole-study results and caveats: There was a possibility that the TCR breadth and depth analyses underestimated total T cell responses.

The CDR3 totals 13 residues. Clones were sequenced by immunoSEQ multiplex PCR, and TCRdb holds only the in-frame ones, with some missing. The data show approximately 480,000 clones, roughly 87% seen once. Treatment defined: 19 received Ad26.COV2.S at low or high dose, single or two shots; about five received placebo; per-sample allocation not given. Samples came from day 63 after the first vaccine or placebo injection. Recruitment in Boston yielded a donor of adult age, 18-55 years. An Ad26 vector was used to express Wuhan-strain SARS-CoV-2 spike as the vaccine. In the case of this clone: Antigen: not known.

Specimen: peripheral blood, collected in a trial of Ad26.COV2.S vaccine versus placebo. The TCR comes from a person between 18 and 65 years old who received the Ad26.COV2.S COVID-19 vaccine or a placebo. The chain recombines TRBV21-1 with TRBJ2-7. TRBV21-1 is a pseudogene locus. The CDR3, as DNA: TGTGCCAGCGGGGGTTCCGAGGCGTACGAGCAGTACTTC. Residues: CASGGSEAYEQYF.